The 28 T cell receptor beta chains in this list originate from one sample, sequenced in a study of blood T cell repertoires in COVID-19. The assay was immunoSEQ multiplex PCR, and TCRdb's table has in-frame clones only and misses some. The profile shows 250,000 to 350,000 clones, 91% of them singletons. Material: peripheral blood. Receptors were obtained from a woman in her thirties with COVID-19, enrolled during active disease.

This chain joins TRBV5-5 and TRBJ1-3; D is undetermined. V was pared by 2 bases and J by 1 base, with 7 bases between. The CDR3 is 14 amino acids. Germline CDR1 and CDR2: SGHKS and YYEKEE (reference sequence). CDR3 bases: TGTGCCAGCAGCTTAGGAGCTTCTGGAAACACCATATATTTT. It is translated as CASSLGASGNTIYF.

The chain joins TRBV19 to TRBJ2-7; D might be TRBD1 (7 bases). The CDR3 is made up of 16 amino acids. The ends were cut back, 3 bases at V and 0 bases at J, with 15 bases in the middle. Germline CDR1 and CDR2: LNHDA and SQIVND (reference sequence). CDR3 sequence (DNA): TGTGCCAGTAGTATCGCGGGACAGAGCACCTCCTACGAGCAGTACTTC. Encoded protein: CASSIAGQSTSYEQYF.

This clone was counted a single time. The chain employs TRBV6-5 and TRBJ1-1; 9 bases are shared with TRBD1. Trimming removed 7 bases from V and 5 bases from J; junction bases left unmatched: 8. Germline V gene data show CDR1 as MNHEY and CDR2 as SVGAGI. The CDR3 length is 14 residues. For the CDR3, the DNA is TGTGCCAGCACCCGAGACAGGGGGTATACTGAAGCTTTCTTT. Its protein product is CASTRDRGYTEAFF.

The chain is built from TRBV5-6 and TRBJ1-2; no clear D. Trimming took 0 bases from V and 4 from J, leaving 16 bases between them. This CDR3 region has 16 residues. CDR1 is SGHDT and CDR2 is YYEEEE in the germline V gene. CDR3: CASSLEWSAGFYGYTF. The CDR3 DNA sequence: TGTGCCAGCAGCTTGGAGTGGTCAGCAGGCTTCTATGGCTACACCTTC.

The chain has TRBV6-1 and TRBJ1-5; D is unresolved. In germline, CDR1 is MNHNS, CDR2 SASEGT. The CDR3 has 16 amino acids. V lost 2 bases and J lost 0, with 11 bases in between. This CDR3 is CASSEFWGDSNQPQHF. DNA of the CDR3: TGTGCCAGCAGTGAATTTTGGGGAGATAGCAATCAGCCCCAGCATTTT.

The chain combines TRBV2 with TRBJ1-1, with D perhaps matching TRBD1 (6 bases). Trimming removed 6 bases at V and 0 bases at J, with 11 bases between. The CDR3 sequence is 14 residues long. Germline values: CDR1 SNHLY, CDR2 FYNNEI. The CDR3 sequence is CASSRDNVNTEAFF. The CDR3 DNA reads as TGTGCCAGCAGCCGGGACAACGTGAACACTGAAGCTTTCTTT.

The gene calls are TRBV12-3 or TRBV12-4 and TRBJ1-1, with 9 nucleotides matching TRBD1. This CDR3 contains 13 residues. Unmatched junction bases numbered 5, after V lost 1 base and J lost 11 bases. CDR3 in DNA: TGTGCCAGCAGTTTAGAGACAGGGGGAGTTGCTTTCTTT. Translating gives CASSLETGGVAFF.

This clone was observed a single time. The rearrangement joins TRBV11-3 to TRBJ1-1; 7 nucleotides match TRBD1. Germline values: CDR1 SGHNT, CDR2 YENEEA. This CDR3 contains 14 residues. Trimming cost V 5 bases and J 2 bases; bases outside gene matches: 5. CDR3 nucleotides: TGTGCCAGCAGCCCTCGGACAGGCAACACTGAAGCTTTCTTT. It codes for CASSPRTGNTEAFF.

The CDR3 coding sequence is TGTGCCAGCAGCCCCCGACAGGGAGGATATAAGAATGAGCAGTTCTTC. Its protein is CASSPRQGGYKNEQFF. The chain uses TRBV14 and TRBJ2-1; TRBD1 might be the D (7 bases). The CDR3 covers 16 residues. Germline V gives CDR1 SGHDN, CDR2 FVKESK. The V and J ends lost 4 bases and 7 bases respectively, with 20 bases between them.

The chain has TRBV5-4 and TRBJ1-1; the match to TRBD1 covers 8 bases. Losses at the gene ends were 4 bases for V and 5 bases for J; bases not matched to a gene: 7. Per germline, CDR1 SGHNT and CDR2 YYREEE (reference sequence). The CDR3 loop spans 14 amino acids. DNA for the CDR3: TGTGCCAGCAGCCCTCAGGGGGCGGGTACTGAAGCTTTCTTT. It translates to CASSPQGAGTEAFF.

The V gene is TRBV14, the J gene TRBJ2-3, with TRBD2 identical over 11 bases. Trimming at V came to 5 bases and at J to 4 bases, leaving 5 bases not matched to a gene. The CDR3 is made up of 15 amino acids. Germline values: CDR1 SGHDN, CDR2 FVKESK. The CDR3, as DNA: TGTGCCAGCAGCTCCCAACTAGCGGGAGCAGATACGCAGTATTTT. It translates to CASSSQLAGADTQYF.

Regarding this clone: The junction differs from germline at one of its ends, possibly a read error. The chain has TRBV19 and TRBJ1-5, with 10 bases fitting TRBD1. This CDR3 contains 15 residues. Germline CDR1 and CDR2: LNHDA and SQIVND (reference sequence). The CDR3 DNA reads TGTGCCAGTAGTTTAGACAGGGGGCCTGACCAGCCCCAGCATTTT. Protein: CASSLDRGPDQPQHF.

V is TRBV3-1 (or the pseudogene TRBV3-2) and J is TRBJ2-1; D might be TRBD2 (7 bases). Germline V lookup: CDR1 LGHDT, CDR2 YNNKEL (reference sequence). The germline V and J ends were trimmed by 1 base and 7 bases, with 14 bases remaining between them. This CDR3 comprises 15 residues. This CDR3 is CASSQAGGSGNEQFF. The CDR3 nucleotides are TGTGCCAGCAGCCAAGCGGGGGGCAGCGGTAATGAGCAGTTCTTC.

The genes are TRBV10-2 and TRBJ2-7; 7 bases fit TRBD2. Germline values: CDR1 WSHSY, CDR2 SAAADI. CDR3 size: 15 residues. V trimming: 2 bases; J trimming: 6 bases; junction bases outside the gene matches: 10. The DNA for the CDR3 is TGCGCCAGCAGTGAGGAAAGGACTAGGATATCCGAGCAGTACTTC. This encodes CASSEERTRISEQYF.

The rearrangement uses TRBV3-1 (or the pseudogene TRBV3-2) and TRBJ2-1; D unclear. V lost 3 bases to trimming and J lost 10 bases, with 10 bases between them. The germline V gene encodes CDR1 LGHDT and CDR2 YNNKEL (reference sequence). The CDR3 has 12 residues. Here the CDR3 reads CASSQYSREQFF. CDR3 nucleotide sequence: TGTGCCAGCAGCCAGTACTCTAGAGAGCAGTTCTTC.

This rearrangement joins TRBV7-9 to TRBJ2-7; D gene unclear. The V end lost 4 bases, the J end lost 2 bases, and 9 bases lay between the germline ends. This CDR3 contains 13 residues. Germline V gene sequence: CDR1 SEHNR, CDR2 FQNEAQ (reference sequence). The CDR3 loop reads CASSSSSPYEQYF. The CDR3 coding sequence is TGTGCCAGCAGCTCTTCTAGTCCCTACGAGCAGTACTTC.

The chain links TRBV3-1 (or the pseudogene TRBV3-2) to TRBJ2-1; D is perhaps TRBD1 (6 bases). The germline CDR1 and CDR2 sequences are LGHDT and YNNKEL (reference sequence). V was trimmed by 0 bases and J by 8 bases, leaving 17 bases between them. The CDR3 is 16 residues long. This CDR3 is CASSQDVTQGPDEQFF. The DNA for the CDR3 is TGTGCCAGCAGCCAAGACGTCACACAGGGTCCCGATGAGCAGTTCTTC.

This chain connects TRBV5-6 to TRBJ1-2, with 10 positions matching TRBD1. The CDR3 totals 17 residues. With 4 bases clipped from V and 1 base from J, the junction kept 10 bases outside the gene matches. Germline V lookup: CDR1 SGHDT, CDR2 YYEEEE. The CDR3 DNA follows: TGTGCCAGCAGCGGGGGGACAGGGGCGCGAGTTAACTATGGCTACACCTTC. Translated, it gives CASSGGTGARVNYGYTF.

The rearrangement joins TRBV30 to TRBJ1-5; 9 nucleotides match TRBD1. Trimming at V came to 2 bases and at J to 4 bases, leaving 9 bases not matched to a gene. There are 16 residues in the CDR3. The germline gives CDR1 GTSNPN, CDR2 SVGIG (reference sequence). CDR3 loop: CAWSSGHDRGNQPQHF. CDR3 nucleotides: TGTGCCTGGAGTTCGGGCCACGACAGGGGGAATCAGCCCCAGCATTTT. Filled out from reference TRBV30 and TRBJ1-5, the complete variable domain reads SQTIHQWPATLVQPVGSPLSLECTVEGTSNPNLYWYRQAAGRGLQLLFYSVGIGQISSEVPQNLSASRPQDRQFILSSKKLLLSDSGFYLCAWSSGHDRGNQPQHFGDGTRLSIL.

V is TRBV19 and J is TRBJ1-2, with a tentative D call TRBD1 (6 bases). This CDR3 is built from 11 residues. V was pared by 6 bases and J by 4 bases, with 6 bases between. From germline, CDR1 is LNHDA and CDR2 SQIVND (reference sequence). CDR3 region: CASRQGYGYTF. The CDR3 bases are TGTGCCAGTAGACAGGGCTATGGCTACACCTTC. The variable domain in full, with the rest retrieved from reference TRBV19 and TRBJ1-2, is DGGITQSPKYLFRKEGQNVTLSCEQNLNHDAMYWYRQDPGQGLRLIYYSQIVNDFQKGDIAEGYSVSREKKESFPLTVTSAQKNPTAFYLCASRQGYGYTFGSGTRLTVV.

V is TRBV6-5 and J is TRBJ2-5; D uncertain. V was shortened by 2 bases and J by 7 bases, with 17 bases between the two germline ends. The CDR3 is 15 residues long. Germline V gives CDR1 MNHEY, CDR2 SVGAGI. The CDR3 loop is CASSYTILTVATQYF. DNA of the CDR3: TGTGCCAGCAGTTACACTATCCTAACCGTGGCGACCCAGTACTTC.

The chain links TRBV7-2 to TRBJ2-3; TRBD2 is a possible D gene (6 bases). V lost 2 bases to trimming and J lost 6 bases, with 18 bases between them. From germline, CDR1 is SGHTA and CDR2 FQGNSA. The length of the CDR3 is 16 residues. For the CDR3, the DNA is TGTGCCAGCAGCTTATTAGCGGCGGCCGTTGCGGATACGCAGTATTTT. Translation gives CASSLLAAAVADTQYF.

This chain joins TRBV28 and TRBJ1-1; D is unclear. Trimming cost V 5 bases and J 1 base, with 11 bases left between them. CDR1 MDHEN and CDR2 SYDVKM come from the germline V gene. This CDR3 is built from 14 residues. DNA of the CDR3: TGTGCCAGCAGTAAACAAGCAGGGAACACTGAAGCTTTCTTT. It is translated as CASSKQAGNTEAFF.

DNA of the CDR3: TGTGCCAGCAGCTTAGTTGGACAGGGGCCTGGAAACACCATATATTTT. It encodes CASSLVGQGPGNTIYF. The rearrangement joins TRBV11-2 to TRBJ1-3, with 9 bases identical to TRBD1. The CDR3 contains 16 residues. Germline V gene lookup returns CDR1 SGHAT and CDR2 FQNNGV. Trimming took 1 base from V and 2 from J; bases not matched to a gene: 3.

The chain carries TRBV4-1 and TRBJ1-5, with D perhaps matching TRBD1 (6 bases). Germline-derived CDR1 and CDR2 are MGHRA and YSYEKL. The CDR3 extends over 14 amino acids. Trimming took off 5 bases at V and 4 bases at J, with 12 bases between the two ends. As DNA, the CDR3 is TGCGCCAGCAGCTGGCGTACAGGGAATCAGCCCCAGCATTTT. Protein sequence: CASSWRTGNQPQHF.

J is TRBJ2-7 and V is TRBV18; D is possibly TRBD1 (5 bases). With 2 bases removed from V and 5 bases from J, the gap between germline ends came to 10 bases. This CDR3 comprises 13 residues. Germline CDR1 reads KGHSH; CDR2 reads LQKENI. The chain's CDR3 is CASSPSWGHEQYF. CDR3 bases: TGTGCCAGCTCACCATCTTGGGGCCACGAGCAGTACTTC.

The chain couples TRBV6-1 to TRBJ1-5, with 8 bases fitting TRBD1. Germline values: CDR1 MNHNS, CDR2 SASEGT. With V trimmed by 3 bases and J by 6 bases, 7 bases remained unmatched. CDR3 length: 15 residues. CDR3 sequence (DNA): TGTGCCAGCAGTGACGGGACAGGAATTTTTCAGCCCCAGCATTTT. Translation: CASSDGTGIFQPQHF.

This chain connects TRBV3-1 (or the pseudogene TRBV3-2) to TRBJ2-7; D is undetermined. The length of the CDR3 is 13 residues. Germline V gives CDR1 LGHDT, CDR2 YNNKEL (reference sequence). Trimming took 5 bases from V and 0 from J, leaving 8 bases between them. CDR3 loop: CASSSPSSYEQYF. Written as DNA, the CDR3 is TGTGCCAGCAGCTCACCGAGCTCCTACGAGCAGTACTTC.